These 30 T cell receptor beta chains came from one sample sequenced in a study of T cells after yellow fever vaccination. One entry per CDR3 protein, called by TCRdb with MiXCR from the 5' RACE reads. The repertoire holds 350,000 to 450,000 distinct CDR3 sequences, with around 19% as singletons. The sample in question was PBMCs, obtained before the yellow fever booster vaccination. The receptors originated from a man between 18 and 29 years old who received the YFV17D yellow fever vaccine.

This sequence joins TRBV5-1 and TRBJ2-1; 7 bases fit TRBD2. The CDR3 is 16 amino acids. V dropped 0 bases and J dropped 6; count of bases not matched to a gene: 9. CDR1 SGHRS and CDR2 YFSETQ come from the germline V gene. The chain's CDR3 is CASSLAWLAAGNEQFF. DNA for the CDR3: TGCGCCAGCAGCTTGGCGTGGCTAGCGGCGGGCAATGAGCAGTTCTTC.

Here the CDR3 DNA reads TGTGCCAGCAGCGCACAACCCGCCGGGACGGGCTACAATGAGCAGTTCTTC. This translates into CASSAQPAGTGYNEQFF. The J gene is TRBJ2-1, the V gene TRBV9; D may match TRBD1 or TRBD2 (5 bases each). V was cut by 3 bases and J by 3 bases, with 19 bases left in between. The CDR3 spans 17 residues. The V gene's germline CDR1 is SGDLS and CDR2 YYNGEE. Based on the CDR3 plus reference TRBV9 and TRBJ2-1, the full variable domain is DSGVTQTPKHLITATGQRVTLRCSPRSGDLSVYWYQQSLDQGLQFLIQYYNGEERAKGNILERFSAQQFPDLHSELNLSSLELGDSALYFCASSAQPAGTGYNEQFFGPGTRLTVL.

A few counts support this clonotype. The chain carries TRBV6-1 and TRBJ1-5; D ambiguous. V was pared by 2 bases and J by 3 bases, with 11 bases between. CDR3 length: 15 amino acids. Germline V gene lookup returns CDR1 MNHNS and CDR2 SASEGT. The CDR3 DNA reads TGTGCCAGCAGTGAACTAGTTGGCTCCAATCAGCCCCAGCATTTT. Translation gives CASSELVGSNQPQHF.

This clonotype turned up a few times. J is TRBJ2-1 and V is TRBV20-1; 9 bases match TRBD2. V was clipped by 1 base and J by 1 base; unmatched bases: 5. Germline V lookup: CDR1 DFQATT, CDR2 SNEGSKA (reference sequence). This CDR3 contains 16 residues. The CDR3 DNA reads as TGCAGTGCTAGAGGGGCTAGCGGGGAGTCCTACAATGAGCAGTTCTTC. Translating gives CSARGASGESYNEQFF.

This clonotype has just a few counts. J is TRBJ1-3 and V is TRBV4-1; TRBD1 agrees at 11 bases. Germline V gene sequence: CDR1 MGHRA, CDR2 YSYEKL. This CDR3 spans 17 amino acids. The V gene end was trimmed by 0 bases and the J gene end by 6 bases; junction bases not matched to a gene: 7. The CDR3 nucleotides are TGCGCCAGCAGCCAAGATTCCCGGGACAGGGGGAAAAACACCATATATTTT. Residues: CASSQDSRDRGKNTIYF.

This clonotype has a handful of counts. The chain has TRBV19 and TRBJ1-2; D is perhaps TRBD1 (5 bases). The CDR3 sequence is 13 residues long. Germline assignment: CDR1 LNHDA and CDR2 SQIVND (reference sequence). Trimming stripped 3 bases from V and 2 bases from J, with 7 bases between. The CDR3 DNA follows: TGTGCCAGTAGTATCCCAGGGAACTATGGCTACACCTTC. Encoded protein: CASSIPGNYGYTF.

This chain joins TRBV4-1 and TRBJ1-2; TRBD1 aligns across 9 bases. This CDR3 is built from 16 residues. Trimming at V came to 0 bases and at J to 7 bases, leaving 9 bases not matched to a gene. CDR1 is MGHRA, CDR2 YSYEKL, per germline. The CDR3 sequence is CASSQDYGTGMFGYTF. The CDR3 nucleotides read TGCGCCAGCAGCCAAGATTACGGGACAGGGATGTTTGGCTACACCTTC.

This clonotype came up a few times. The chain is built from TRBV24-1 and TRBJ2-7, with D possibly called TRBD1 or TRBD2 (7 bases each). The CDR3 extends over 15 amino acids. The germline V and J ends were trimmed by 4 bases and 7 bases, with 19 bases remaining between them. Looked up from germline, CDR1 is KGHDR and CDR2 is SFDVKD. In DNA form, the CDR3 reads TGTGCCACCAGTGAAAGACAGGGACTAACGTGGGAGCAGTACGTC. It codes for CATSERQGLTWEQYV.

The chain couples TRBV24-1 to TRBJ2-3, with D unclear. The ends were cut back, 9 bases at V and 6 bases at J, with 18 bases in the middle. The CDR3 runs 14 residues. CDR1 is KGHDR and CDR2 is SFDVKD in the germline V gene. DNA for the CDR3: TGTGCCACCTCCCCAACAGCGAGTGGGGATACGCAGTATTTT. This gives the protein CATSPTASGDTQYF.

This chain links TRBV4-2 with TRBJ1-2, with 8 bases fitting TRBD1. The CDR3 spans 16 residues. The V gene's germline CDR1 is LGHNA and CDR2 YNFKEQ. V shed 4 bases, J shed 3 bases, and the junction held 10 bases outside the gene matches. CDR3: CASSPQATGADYGYTF. CDR3 nucleotides: TGTGCCAGCAGCCCTCAAGCGACAGGGGCCGACTATGGCTACACCTTC.

This clonotype was found a few times. The genes are TRBV30 and TRBJ2-1; 10 nucleotides agree with TRBD1. Germline V lookup: CDR1 GTSNPN, CDR2 SVGIG (reference sequence). The CDR3 is 13 residues long. With 2 bases clipped from V and 8 bases from J, the junction kept 3 bases outside the gene matches. CDR3 in DNA: TGTGCCTGGAGTAAGACAGGGGGCGATGAGCAGTTCTTC. This encodes CAWSKTGGDEQFF. Supplemented by reference TRBV30 and TRBJ2-1, the full variable domain reads SQTIHQWPATLVQPVGSPLSLECTVEGTSNPNLYWYRQAAGRGLQLLFYSVGIGQISSEVPQNLSASRPQDRQFILSSKKLLLSDSGFYLCAWSKTGGDEQFFGPGTRLTVL.

The gene calls are TRBV10-3 and TRBJ1-1, with TRBD1 matching 9 bases. The CDR3 extends over 15 amino acids. V gave up 9 bases and J gave up 5 bases; unmatched junction bases: 13. In germline, CDR1 is ENHRY, CDR2 SYGVKD. CDR3 nucleotides: TGTGCCATTGCTACCACAGGGGGCGCAGAGACTGAAGCTTTCTTT. Protein: CAIATTGGAETEAFF.

This clonotype occurred a few times. J is TRBJ1-1 and V is TRBV20-1; a possible D gene is TRBD1 (6 bases). The CDR3 runs to 12 residues. The V end was cut by 0 bases, the J end by 8 bases, with 10 bases between. From germline, CDR1 is DFQATT and CDR2 SNEGSKA (reference sequence). CDR3 nucleotide sequence: TGCAGTGCTAGAGATTTCGGGACAGAAGCTTTCTTT. This encodes CSARDFGTEAFF.

The chain employs TRBV5-1 and TRBJ1-4, with D possibly being TRBD1 (5 bases). Germline loops: CDR1 SGHRS, CDR2 YFSETQ. V was clipped by 2 bases and J by 8 bases, with 13 bases between them. The CDR3 extends over 14 amino acids. The CDR3 is CASSLGEVGEKLFF. For the CDR3, the DNA is TGCGCCAGCAGCTTAGGGGAAGTAGGCGAAAAACTGTTTTTT.

The CDR3 region has the DNA TGTGCCAGTAGTATCGTTTCGGGACTAGCGGGTAAAGATACGCAGTATTTT. The encoded protein is CASSIVSGLAGKDTQYF. V gene TRBV19 combines with J gene TRBJ2-3; 12 bases map to TRBD2. The V gene's germline CDR1 is LNHDA and CDR2 SQIVND (reference sequence). The CDR3 length is 17 residues. The trim removed 3 bases at V and 5 bases at J, leaving 9 bases unmatched. The full variable domain, with the rest looked up from reference TRBV19 and TRBJ2-3, is DGGITQSPKYLFRKEGQNVTLSCEQNLNHDAMYWYRQDPGQGLRLIYYSQIVNDFQKGDIAEGYSVSREKKESFPLTVTSAQKNPTAFYLCASSIVSGLAGKDTQYFGPGTRLTVL.

This clonotype was seen more than once but under ten times. This chain joins TRBV4-1 and TRBJ2-7, with 7 bases matching TRBD1. V shed 7 bases and J 3 bases; nucleotides not matched to a gene: 6. CDR3 length: 13 amino acids. Germline assignment: CDR1 MGHRA and CDR2 YSYEKL. CDR3 coding DNA: TGCGCCAGCATCGAGACAGGGCACTACGAGCAGTACGTC. Translated: CASIETGHYEQYV.

This clonotype occurred a few times. The rearrangement uses TRBV18 and TRBJ2-3; D is unclear. Trimming took 3 bases from V and 4 from J, leaving 14 bases between them. This CDR3 contains 15 residues. Germline values: CDR1 KGHSH, CDR2 LQKENI. As DNA, the CDR3 is TGTGCCAGCTCACCGATCGGAGCCCTTTCAGATACGCAGTATTTT. Protein product: CASSPIGALSDTQYF. Filled out from reference TRBV18 and TRBJ2-3, the complete variable domain reads NAGVMQNPRHLVRRRGQEARLRCSPMKGHSHVYWYRQLPEEGLKFMVYLQKENIIDESGMPKERFSAEFPKEGPSILRIQQVVRGDSAAYFCASSPIGALSDTQYFGPGTRLTVL.

This clonotype came up a few times. The chain recombines TRBV15 with TRBJ2-7, with TRBD2 matching 9 bases. CDR3 length equals 15 residues. The germline gives CDR1 LNHNV, CDR2 YYDKDF (reference sequence). After removal of 6 bases from V and 1 base from J, the junction contained 7 bases not matched to a gene. The CDR3 here is CATRFLAGTSYEQYF. CDR3 nucleotides: TGTGCCACCAGGTTTCTAGCGGGGACTTCCTACGAGCAGTACTTC.

The chain is built from TRBV12-3 or TRBV12-4 and TRBJ2-1; maybe TRBD2 (5 bases). The length of the CDR3 is 15 residues. V was shortened by 3 bases and J by 1 base, with 10 bases between the two germline ends. Here the CDR3 reads CASSFTTGSYNEQFF. As DNA, the CDR3 is TGTGCCAGCAGTTTCACGACGGGGTCCTACAATGAGCAGTTCTTC.

This clonotype was counted between two and nine times. V usage is TRBV6-5 and J usage is TRBJ2-3; 7 nucleotides align to TRBD2. The germline gives CDR1 MNHEY, CDR2 SVGAGI. This CDR3 is 14 amino acids long. With 5 bases clipped from V and 4 bases from J, the junction kept 6 bases outside the gene matches. The CDR3 loop is CASSRLRGADTQYF. In DNA, the CDR3 is TGTGCCAGCAGTCGATTACGGGGGGCAGATACGCAGTATTTT.

This rearrangement joins TRBV9 to TRBJ2-2, with 7 bases identical to TRBD2. Germline assignment: CDR1 SGDLS and CDR2 YYNGEE. The ends lost 6 bases at V and 4 bases at J; junction bases unmatched: 9. The CDR3 spans 15 residues. In DNA form, the CDR3 reads TGTGCCAGCACCCAAGCGGGATCGGGCACCGGGGAGCTGTTTTTT. This translates into CASTQAGSGTGELFF.

The chain carries TRBV7-9 and TRBJ2-6; TRBD1 aligns across 9 bases. V shed 4 bases, J shed 0 bases, and the junction held 1 base outside the gene matches. The CDR3 is 16 amino acids. Germline V gene lookup returns CDR1 SEHNR and CDR2 FQNEAQ (reference sequence). The CDR3 sequence: CASSSGQGSGANVLTF. For the CDR3, the DNA is TGTGCCAGCAGCTCGGGACAGGGCTCTGGGGCCAACGTCCTGACTTTC.

A few counts support this clonotype. The V gene is TRBV29-1, the J gene TRBJ2-5, with TRBD2 identical over 9 bases. J was trimmed by 4 bases and V by 1 base; bases with no gene match: 10. The CDR3 extends over 16 amino acids. Germline CDR1 is SQVTM and CDR2 is ANQGSEA. CDR3 protein: CSVEVRSGGSPETQYF. The CDR3 DNA follows: TGCAGCGTTGAAGTGAGGAGCGGGGGGTCCCCAGAGACCCAGTACTTC.

This clonotype was seen a handful of times. The V gene is TRBV7-2, the J gene TRBJ2-3; TRBD2 matches at 8 bases. J lost 4 bases, V lost 3 bases, and 9 bases had no gene match. This CDR3 is 16 amino acids long. CDR1 SGHTA and CDR2 FQGNSA come from the germline V gene. The CDR3 reads CASSLRSSGVPDTQYF. CDR3 nucleotides: TGTGCCAGCAGCTTGCGTAGTAGCGGGGTGCCAGATACGCAGTATTTT.

As to this clonotype: Likely a read error: the CDR3 ends without its conserved phenylalanine or tryptophan. This chain uses TRBV7-3 with TRBJ1-3; D unclear. V was shortened by 5 bases and J by 0 bases, with 11 bases between the two germline ends. Germline-derived CDR1 and CDR2 are SGHTA and FQGTGA. This CDR3 spans 15 amino acids. DNA for the CDR3: TGTGCCAGCAGCCTAGGACCAAGCTCTGGAAACACCATATATTGT. The encoded protein is CASSLGPSSGNTIYC.

Many counts were recorded for this clonotype. The gene calls are TRBV4-1 and TRBJ2-3; D not resolved. The CDR3 spans 15 residues. The V gene's germline CDR1 is MGHRA and CDR2 YSYEKL. V was cut by 4 bases and J by 1 base, with 12 bases left in between. This CDR3 is CASSPRWVGTDTQYF. The CDR3 coding sequence is TGCGCCAGCAGCCCGAGGTGGGTGGGCACAGATACGCAGTATTTT.

The J gene is TRBJ2-4, the V gene TRBV5-4; D is uncertain. Germline V gene lookup returns CDR1 SGHNT and CDR2 YYREEE (reference sequence). There are 15 residues in the CDR3. V was clipped by 0 bases and J by 11 bases, with 18 bases between them. CDR3 nucleotide sequence: TGTGCCAGCAGCTTGGATCCGGCGGATTGGTCGGTTCAGTACTTC. Residues: CASSLDPADWSVQYF.

There are a few counts of this clonotype. The V gene is TRBV7-9, the J gene TRBJ2-1; a weak D match, TRBD2 (5 bases). Germline V gives CDR1 SEHNR, CDR2 FQNEAQ (reference sequence). This CDR3 has 15 amino acids. Trimming shortened V by 1 base and J by 5 bases, and 12 bases separated the two germline ends. In DNA form, the CDR3 reads TGTGCCAGCAGCTTAGAGAGGGTCGGGGACAATGAGCAGTTCTTC. Translating gives CASSLERVGDNEQFF.

The chain links TRBV7-2 to TRBJ1-2; TRBD1 is a possible D gene (6 bases). From germline, CDR1 is SGHTA and CDR2 FQGNSA. The CDR3 runs to 16 residues. Trimming shortened V by 4 bases and J by 7 bases, and 22 bases separated the two germline ends. The CDR3 reads CASSSRGAPGPTGYTF. As DNA, the CDR3 is TGTGCCAGCAGCTCAAGGGGGGCTCCAGGGCCCACTGGCTACACCTTC.

This clonotype showed up just a few times. The V and J genes are TRBV6-1 and TRBJ2-4, with D perhaps TRBD1 (6 bases). Trimming took 6 bases from V and 6 from J, leaving 18 bases between them. CDR1 is MNHNS, CDR2 SASEGT, per germline. The CDR3 has 15 amino acids. The CDR3 loop reads CASRPEQGLGNIQYF. The CDR3 DNA sequence: TGTGCCAGCAGACCCGAACAGGGTCTGGGAAACATTCAGTACTTC.